The 16 T cell receptor beta chains given below trace back to one sample, sequenced in a study of blood T cell repertoires in COVID-19. Only in-frame clones appear in the TCRdb table, and some are missing; sequencing was by immunoSEQ multiplex PCR. This sample has 200,000 to 250,000 clones, with approximately 90% found just once. Sequenced: peripheral blood. The origin of the receptors is a man aged 25 to 40 with COVID-19, enrolled during active disease.

The table lists this clone with a count of one. The rearrangement links TRBV10-3 to TRBJ2-7; 10 positions match TRBD2. Trimming took 6 bases from V and 5 from J; bases not matched to a gene: 13. The CDR3 extends over 16 amino acids. CDR1 ENHRY and CDR2 SYGVKD come from the germline V gene. As DNA, the CDR3 is TGTGCCATCAGGGGGAAATCCGGGACTAGCGTTAACGAGCAGTACTTC. Its protein is CAIRGKSGTSVNEQYF.

The chain is built from TRBV3-1 (or the pseudogene TRBV3-2) and TRBJ1-5; possible D gene TRBD1, 5 bases. Trimming stripped 3 bases from V and 3 bases from J, with 12 bases between. The CDR3 totals 15 residues. CDR1 and CDR2 (germline): LGHDT, YNNKEL (reference sequence). CDR3 loop: CASSQGEAFNQPQHF. CDR3 in DNA: TGTGCCAGCAGCCAGGGGGAGGCGTTCAATCAGCCCCAGCATTTT.

This chain connects TRBV5-4 to TRBJ1-4; possible D gene TRBD1, 6 bases. Trimming shortened V by 2 bases and J by 0 bases, and 11 bases separated the two germline ends. The CDR3 has 16 residues. In germline, CDR1 is SGHNT, CDR2 YYREEE (reference sequence). DNA of the CDR3: TGTGCCAGCAGCTTCGGACAGCCTGCAACTAATGAAAAACTGTTTTTT. Its protein is CASSFGQPATNEKLFF.

This chain connects TRBV5-6 to TRBJ2-2; TRBD2 matches 8 bases. CDR3 length: 16 amino acids. Germline V CDR1 and CDR2: SGHDT, YYEEEE. The junction had 4 bases not matched to a gene; V was cut back by 0 bases and J by 3 bases. The CDR3: CASSLAGTRHTGELFF. DNA for the CDR3: TGTGCCAGCAGCTTGGCCGGGACTAGGCACACCGGGGAGCTGTTTTTT.

This clone was seen only once. The chain is built from TRBV6-2 or TRBV6-3 and TRBJ2-7, with unresolved D. The V gene lost 5 bases and the J gene lost 7 bases, with 12 bases spanning the gap. The CDR3 is 12 amino acids. CDR1 is MNHEY, CDR2 SVGEGT, per germline. Here the CDR3 DNA reads TGTGCCAGCAGTGCTACGCAGGATGAGCAGTACTTC. This translates into CASSATQDEQYF.

The J gene is TRBJ1-1, the V gene TRBV5-8; TRBD1 agrees at 7 bases. The germline V gene encodes CDR1 SGHTS and CDR2 YDEGEE. V shed 3 bases and J 2 bases; nucleotides not matched to a gene: 4. This CDR3 has 14 amino acids. The CDR3 DNA reads as TGTGCCAGCAGCTCCCGACAGGGAAACACTGAAGCTTTCTTT. This translates into CASSSRQGNTEAFF.

This chain joins TRBV28 and TRBJ1-1; D might be TRBD1 (6 bases). V lost 11 bases, J lost 5 bases, and 15 bases lay in between. The germline gives CDR1 MDHEN, CDR2 SYDVKM. The CDR3 is made up of 12 amino acids. This chain's CDR3 is CAEGGRGTEAFF. CDR3 DNA sequence: TGTGCCGAGGGGGGGAGGGGGACTGAAGCTTTCTTT. Looking up the rest from reference TRBV28 and TRBJ1-1 gives the full variable domain: DVKVTQSSRYLVKRTGEKVFLECVQDMDHENMFWYRQDPGLGLRLIYFSYDVKMKEKGDIPEGYSVSREKKERFSLILESASTNQTSMYLCAEGGRGTEAFFGQGTRLTVV.

The chain employs TRBV7-2 and TRBJ2-6; unclear D gene. V shed 7 bases and J shed 0 bases, with 7 bases lying between them. CDR3 length: 14 residues. In germline, CDR1 is SGHTA, CDR2 FQGNSA. The chain's CDR3 is CASTYYSGANVLTF. The CDR3 DNA sequence: TGTGCCAGCACCTACTACTCTGGGGCCAACGTCCTGACTTTC.

V is TRBV6-5 and J is TRBJ2-1; 8 bases align to TRBD1. The germline V gene has CDR1 MNHEY and CDR2 SVGAGI. This CDR3 has 12 amino acids. Germline trimming cut 7 bases from V and 15 bases from J; bases unmatched to any gene: 11. The DNA of the CDR3 is TGTGCCAGCAAAGCCGGGACAGGACGACCGTTCTTC. Translation: CASKAGTGRPFF.

The V call is TRBV19, the J call TRBJ1-5; a possible D gene is TRBD1 (5 bases). The germline V and J ends were trimmed by 5 bases and 0 bases, with 14 bases remaining between them. CDR3 length equals 16 residues. Germline assignment: CDR1 LNHDA and CDR2 SQIVND (reference sequence). The CDR3 is CASSLTDYYSNQPQHF. The CDR3 bases are TGTGCCAGTAGTCTGACAGATTATTATAGCAATCAGCCCCAGCATTTT.

The J gene is TRBJ2-5, the V gene TRBV6-2 or TRBV6-3; D may be TRBD1 or TRBD2 (6 bases each). This CDR3 has 15 amino acids. V was clipped by 6 bases and J by 5 bases, with 19 bases between them. Looked up from germline, CDR1 is MNHEY and CDR2 is SVGEGT. The DNA of the CDR3 is TGTGCCAGCAGCAGGGGCTCGGGGGAGGTTGAGACCCAGTACTTC. It is translated as CASSRGSGEVETQYF.

The chain has TRBV7-2 and TRBJ1-1; a possible D gene is TRBD1 (6 bases). V was clipped by 2 bases and J by 2 bases, with 21 bases between them. This CDR3 region has 18 residues. CDR1 SGHTA and CDR2 FQGNSA come from the germline V gene. The CDR3 DNA sequence: TGTGCCAGCAGCTTATTAGGGGGGGAGGGAATTGGAAACACTGAAGCTTTCTTT. Amino acids: CASSLLGGEGIGNTEAFF.

V usage is TRBV28 and J usage is TRBJ1-5; a possible D gene is TRBD1 (6 bases). V lost 2 bases and J lost 4, with 12 bases in between. Germline CDR1 and CDR2: MDHEN and SYDVKM. The CDR3 loop spans 15 amino acids. The CDR3, as DNA: TGTGCCAGCAGTTTAATGGTCACAGGGAATCAGCCCCAGCATTTT. Translating gives CASSLMVTGNQPQHF.

The chain uses TRBV4-3 and TRBJ1-2; D is perhaps TRBD1 (6 bases). In germline, CDR1 is LGHNA, CDR2 YSLEER. The CDR3 is 16 residues long. V was trimmed by 0 bases and J by 5 bases, leaving 16 bases between them. CDR3 DNA sequence: TGCGCCAGCAGCCAAGAAGTTGGACAGTTAAATTATGGCTACACCTTC. It translates to CASSQEVGQLNYGYTF.

This rearrangement joins TRBV7-2 to TRBJ1-1; D gene ambiguous. The CDR3 length is 13 residues. V was cut by 2 bases and J by 6 bases, with 10 bases left in between. Germline CDR1 reads SGHTA; CDR2 reads FQGNSA. CDR3 bases: TGTGCCAGCAGCTTAATCAGAGGGTCTGAAGCTTTCTTT. Protein product: CASSLIRGSEAFF.

This clone has a single count. The chain couples TRBV10-3 to TRBJ1-2; 8 bases map to TRBD1. From germline, CDR1 is ENHRY and CDR2 SYGVKD. This CDR3 contains 12 residues. Losses at the gene ends were 11 bases for V and 4 bases for J; bases not matched to a gene: 6. The CDR3 is CASGQDGYGYTF. Here the CDR3 DNA reads TGTGCCTCGGGACAGGACGGCTATGGCTACACCTTC.